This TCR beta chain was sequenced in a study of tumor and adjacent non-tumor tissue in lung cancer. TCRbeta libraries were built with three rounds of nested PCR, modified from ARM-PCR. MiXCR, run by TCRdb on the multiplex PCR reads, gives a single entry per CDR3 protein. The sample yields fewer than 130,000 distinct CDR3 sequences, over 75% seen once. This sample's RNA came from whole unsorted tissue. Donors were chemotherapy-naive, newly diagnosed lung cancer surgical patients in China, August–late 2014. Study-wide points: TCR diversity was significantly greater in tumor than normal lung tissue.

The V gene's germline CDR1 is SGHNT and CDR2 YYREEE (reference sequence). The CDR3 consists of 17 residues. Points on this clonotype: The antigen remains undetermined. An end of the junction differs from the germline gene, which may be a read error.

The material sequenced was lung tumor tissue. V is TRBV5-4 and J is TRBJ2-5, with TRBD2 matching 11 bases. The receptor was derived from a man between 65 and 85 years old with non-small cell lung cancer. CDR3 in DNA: TGTGCCAGCAGCTTGGAGCTAGCGGGAGGTTCATTAGAGACCGAGTACTTC. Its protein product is CASSLELAGGSLETEYF. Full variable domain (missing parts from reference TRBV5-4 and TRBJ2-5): ETGVTQSPTHLIKTRGQQVTLRCSSQSGHNTVSWYQQALGQGPQFIFQYYREEENGRGNFPPRFSGLQFPNYSSELNVNALELDDSALYLCASSLELAGGSLETEYFGPGTRLLVL.